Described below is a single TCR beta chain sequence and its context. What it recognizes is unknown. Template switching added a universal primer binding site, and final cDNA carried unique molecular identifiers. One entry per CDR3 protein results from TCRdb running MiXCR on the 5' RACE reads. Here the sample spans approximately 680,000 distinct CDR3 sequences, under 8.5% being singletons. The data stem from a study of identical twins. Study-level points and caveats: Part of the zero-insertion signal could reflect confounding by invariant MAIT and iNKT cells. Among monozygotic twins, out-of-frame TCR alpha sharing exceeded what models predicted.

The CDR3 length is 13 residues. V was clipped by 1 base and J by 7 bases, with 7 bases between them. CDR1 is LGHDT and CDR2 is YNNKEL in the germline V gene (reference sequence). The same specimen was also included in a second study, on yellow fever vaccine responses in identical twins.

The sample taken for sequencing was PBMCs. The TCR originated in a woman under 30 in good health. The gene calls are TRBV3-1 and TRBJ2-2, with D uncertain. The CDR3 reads CASSQAPVGELFF. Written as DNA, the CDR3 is TGTGCCAGCAGCCAAGCGCCTGTCGGGGAGCTGTTTTTT. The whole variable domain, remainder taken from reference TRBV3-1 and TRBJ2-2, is DTAVSQTPKYLVTQMGNDKSIKCEQNLGHDTMYWYKQDSKKFLKIMFSYNNKELIINETVPNRFSPKSPDKAHLNLHINSLELGDSAVYFCASSQAPVGELFFGEGSRLTVL.